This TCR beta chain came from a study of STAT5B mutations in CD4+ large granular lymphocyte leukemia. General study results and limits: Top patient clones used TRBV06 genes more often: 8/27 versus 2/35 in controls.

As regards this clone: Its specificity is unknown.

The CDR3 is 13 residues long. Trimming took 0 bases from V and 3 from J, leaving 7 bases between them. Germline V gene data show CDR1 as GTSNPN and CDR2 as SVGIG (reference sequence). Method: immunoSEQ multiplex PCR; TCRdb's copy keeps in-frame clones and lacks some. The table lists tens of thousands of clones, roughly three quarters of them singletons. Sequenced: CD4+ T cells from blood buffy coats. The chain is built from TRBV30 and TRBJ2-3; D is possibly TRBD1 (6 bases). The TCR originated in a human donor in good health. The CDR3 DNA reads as TGTGCCTGGAGTGTAAGGGGGACAGATACGCAGTATTTT. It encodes CAWSVRGTDTQYF.